Each of the 25 T cell receptor beta chains below was sequenced from the same sample in a study of cytomegalovirus exposure and HLA in healthy donors. PCR involved 60 Vbeta and 13 Jbeta primers. TCRdb's table, derived via immunoSEQ multiplex PCR, lists solely in-frame clones and lacks some. The sample consists of just over 60,000 clones, more than 75% of them appearing once. The source material was PBMCs. The receptors here all came from a man younger than 35 in good health and CMV-seronegative.

The rearrangement uses TRBV4-2 and TRBJ2-1, with 12 bases identical to TRBD2. The CDR3 covers 18 residues. From germline, CDR1 is LGHNA and CDR2 YNFKEQ. Trimming cost V 0 bases and J 1 base; bases outside gene matches: 4. In nucleotides, the CDR3 is TGTGCCAGCAGCCAAGATTTCCTAGCGGGGGGGTCCTACAATGAGCAGTTCTTC. Translating gives CASSQDFLAGGSYNEQFF.

The rearrangement uses TRBV6-5 and TRBJ2-2; D is unclear. CDR1 is MNHEY and CDR2 is SVGAGI in the germline V gene. The CDR3 contains 14 residues. The germline V and J ends were trimmed by 5 bases and 7 bases, with 14 bases remaining between them. The CDR3 DNA reads TGTGCCAGCAGTCCCACTCTTGGAGTCGGGGAGCTGTTTTTT. This codes for CASSPTLGVGELFF.

This chain connects TRBV15 to TRBJ1-1; no definite D call. In germline, CDR1 is LNHNV, CDR2 YYDKDF (reference sequence). Trimming removed 3 bases from V and 5 bases from J, with 16 bases in between. The CDR3 spans 15 residues. In DNA form, the CDR3 reads TGTGCCACCAGCAGGCTGGCCAATAGCGGTACTGAAGCTTTCTTT. The encoded protein is CATSRLANSGTEAFF.

This chain uses TRBV4-1 with TRBJ1-4; TRBD1 agrees at 7 bases. CDR1 and CDR2 (germline): MGHRA, YSYEKL. J gave up 8 bases and V 0 bases, and 9 bases lay outside the gene matches. This CDR3 is 16 amino acids long. CDR3 sequence reads: CASSQDGRQGEEKLFF. The CDR3 DNA follows: TGCGCCAGCAGCCAAGATGGGCGGCAGGGGGAAGAAAAACTGTTTTTT.

This clone was seen once. V usage is TRBV18 and J usage is TRBJ1-1; perhaps TRBD1 as D (6 bases). Looked up from germline, CDR1 is KGHSH and CDR2 is LQKENI. V was trimmed by 4 bases and J by 4 bases, leaving 16 bases between them. The CDR3 extends over 15 amino acids. The CDR3 DNA reads TGTGCCAGCTCACTGACAGAGGGGGTTACCACTGAAGCTTTCTTT. Protein sequence: CASSLTEGVTTEAFF. The full variable domain, in which reference TRBV18 and TRBJ1-1 provide the parts outside the CDR3, is NAGVMQNPRHLVRRRGQEARLRCSPMKGHSHVYWYRQLPEEGLKFMVYLQKENIIDESGMPKERFSAEFPKEGPSILRIQQVVRGDSAAYFCASSLTEGVTTEAFFGQGTRLTVV.

The chain is built from TRBV18 and TRBJ1-4; D is perhaps TRBD1 (5 bases). V dropped 5 bases and J dropped 8 bases, with 15 bases sitting between them. The CDR3 runs 14 residues. Per the germline V gene, CDR1 is KGHSH and CDR2 is LQKENI. CDR3 coding DNA: TGTGCCAGCTCATATGGGGCTCAAGACGAAAAACTGTTTTTT. Translation: CASSYGAQDEKLFF.

CDR3 loop: CAIRIHGGESETQYF. The CDR3 DNA reads as TGTGCCATCAGGATCCACGGGGGTGAGAGCGAGACCCAGTACTTC. The chain has TRBV10-3 and TRBJ2-5; D perhaps matches TRBD2 (6 bases). V lost 6 bases, J lost 5 bases, and 19 bases lay in between. Per the germline V gene, CDR1 is ENHRY and CDR2 is SYGVKD. The CDR3 sequence is 15 residues long.

This rearrangement joins TRBV27 to TRBJ2-7; the match to TRBD1 covers 7 bases. The CDR3 has 12 residues. Per germline, CDR1 MNHEY and CDR2 SMNVEV (reference sequence). Trimming cost V 6 bases and J 3 bases; bases outside gene matches: 2. The CDR3 region has the DNA TGTGCCAGCAGCAGGGGGAACTACGAGCAGTACTTC. Residues: CASSRGNYEQYF.

The J gene is TRBJ1-1, the V gene TRBV28, with 7 positions matching TRBD1. The CDR3 contains 12 residues. CDR1 and CDR2 from the germline V gene are MDHEN and SYDVKM. The junction had 4 bases not matched to a gene; V was cut back by 2 bases and J by 10 bases. In DNA, the CDR3 is TGTGCCAGCAGTTTAGCAGGACAGGCAGCTTTCTTT. It is translated as CASSLAGQAAFF.

The V call is TRBV15, the J call TRBJ1-1; possible D gene TRBD1, 6 bases. V shed 5 bases and J shed 3 bases, with 16 bases lying between them. This CDR3 has 15 amino acids. Germline CDR1 and CDR2: LNHNV and YYDKDF (reference sequence). CDR3: CATSEPQGLHTEAFF. CDR3 DNA: TGTGCCACCAGCGAACCTCAGGGGCTTCACACTGAAGCTTTCTTT.

V gene TRBV29-1 combines with J gene TRBJ1-2, with D possibly TRBD1 on 6 matching bases. This CDR3 spans 13 amino acids. V lost 3 bases and J 0 bases, leaving 8 bases between the germline ends. Germline V gene data show CDR1 as SQVTM and CDR2 as ANQGSEA. CDR3 amino acids: CSVEAGANYGYTF. The DNA of the CDR3 is TGCAGCGTTGAGGCAGGGGCTAACTATGGCTACACCTTC. The full variable domain, in which reference TRBV29-1 and TRBJ1-2 provide the parts outside the CDR3, is SAVISQKPSRDICQRGTSLTIQCQVDSQVTMMFWYRQQPGQSLTLIATANQGSEATYESGFVIDKFPISRPNLTFSTLTVSNMSPEDSSIYLCSVEAGANYGYTFGSGTRLTVV.

The chain combines TRBV2 with TRBJ1-1; no clear D. The CDR3 covers 14 residues. Germline CDR1 and CDR2: SNHLY and FYNNEI. V was pared by 8 bases and J by 2 bases, with 15 bases between. Written as DNA, the CDR3 is TGTGCCAGCGCGAGGATGTCTCCAAACACTGAAGCTTTCTTT. It encodes CASARMSPNTEAFF. Full variable domain (rest looked up from reference TRBV2 and TRBJ1-1): EPEVTQTPSHQVTQMGQEVILRCVPISNHLYFYWYRQILGQKVEFLVSFYNNEISEKSEIFDDQFSVERPDGSNFTLKIRSTKLEDSAMYFCASARMSPNTEAFFGQGTRLTVV.

The chain employs TRBV4-2 and TRBJ2-3, with 9 bases identical to TRBD2. This CDR3 has 17 amino acids. The V gene end was trimmed by 0 bases and the J gene end by 3 bases; junction bases not matched to a gene: 7. Germline-derived CDR1 and CDR2 are LGHNA and YNFKEQ. The CDR3 region is CASSQEPERGVTDTQYF. CDR3 in DNA: TGTGCCAGCAGCCAAGAGCCGGAGCGGGGGGTTACAGATACGCAGTATTTT.

The chain is built from TRBV6-5 and TRBJ1-1, with TRBD1 matching over 10 bases. V was clipped by 7 bases and J by 1 base; unmatched bases: 6. The length of the CDR3 is 15 residues. The germline gives CDR1 MNHEY, CDR2 SVGAGI. The CDR3 nucleotides are TGTGCCAGCAATCGACAGGGGGCAGCGAACACTGAAGCTTTCTTT. Protein product: CASNRQGAANTEAFF.

This chain links TRBV7-9 with TRBJ1-1; tentative D call: TRBD1 (6 bases). The CDR3 is 12 residues long. The germline V gene encodes CDR1 SEHNR and CDR2 FQNEAQ (reference sequence). With 5 bases removed from V and 9 bases from J, the gap between germline ends came to 13 bases. CDR3 region: CASSRNRVQAFF. As DNA, the CDR3 is TGTGCCAGCAGCCGAAACAGGGTACAAGCTTTCTTT.

The gene calls are TRBV2 and TRBJ2-2; 8 nucleotides align to TRBD2. Germline values: CDR1 SNHLY, CDR2 FYNNEI. The length of the CDR3 is 14 residues. Trimming at V came to 11 bases and at J to 5 bases, leaving 10 bases not matched to a gene. This chain's CDR3 is CARGGVARTGELFF. CDR3 DNA sequence: TGTGCCCGGGGGGGGGTAGCGCGAACCGGGGAGCTGTTTTTT.

The gene calls are TRBV30 and TRBJ2-1, with TRBD2 identical over 13 bases. V trimming: 1 base; J trimming: 7 bases; junction bases outside the gene matches: 7. Germline V gene lookup returns CDR1 GTSNPN and CDR2 SVGIG (reference sequence). This CDR3 comprises 16 residues. The chain's CDR3 is CAWSGDTTSGGNEQFF. CDR3 DNA sequence: TGTGCCTGGAGTGGGGACACGACTAGCGGGGGGAATGAGCAGTTCTTC.

V is TRBV7-9 and J is TRBJ1-6; TRBD1 agrees at 11 bases. The trim removed 5 bases at V and 9 bases at J, leaving 3 bases unmatched. The CDR3 has 14 residues. The germline gives CDR1 SEHNR, CDR2 FQNEAQ (reference sequence). CDR3 loop: CASSPGQGGSPLHF. The CDR3 DNA is TGTGCCAGCAGCCCGGGACAGGGGGGTTCACCCCTCCACTTT.

This chain connects TRBV30 to TRBJ1-5; D not certain. CDR3 length: 12 residues. The germline CDR1 and CDR2 sequences are GTSNPN and SVGIG (reference sequence). The V and J ends lost 3 bases and 8 bases respectively, with 11 bases between them. CDR3 sequence: CAWSGGEEPQHF. The CDR3 DNA reads as TGTGCCTGGAGCGGAGGAGAGGAGCCCCAGCATTTT.

The chain combines TRBV11-3 with TRBJ2-7, with 7 nucleotides matching TRBD2. The CDR3 is 12 amino acids. Per the germline V gene, CDR1 is SGHNT and CDR2 is YENEEA. V gave up 7 bases and J gave up 3 bases; unmatched junction bases: 3. CDR3 in amino acids: CASTREGYEQYF. The CDR3 DNA reads as TGTGCCAGCACTAGGGAGGGCTACGAGCAGTACTTC. Full variable domain (missing parts from reference TRBV11-3 and TRBJ2-7): EAGVVQSPRYKIIEKKQPVAFWCNPISGHNTLYWYLQNLGQGPELLIRYENEEAVDDSQLPKDRFSAERLKGVDSTLKIQPAELGDSAVYLCASTREGYEQYFGPGTRLTVT.

The V and J genes are TRBV16 and TRBJ1-5, with 7 bases lining up with TRBD1. This CDR3 is built from 16 residues. Looked up from germline, CDR1 is KGHSY and CDR2 is FQNENV. The V gene end was trimmed by 1 base and the J gene end by 2 bases; junction bases not matched to a gene: 5. As DNA, the CDR3 is TGTGCCAGCAGCCAATACAGGGGTCAAGGCAATCAGCCCCAGCATTTT. The encoded protein is CASSQYRGQGNQPQHF.

The V gene is TRBV11-1, the J gene TRBJ2-7; a possible D gene is TRBD1 (6 bases). V gave up 4 bases and J gave up 7 bases, with 17 bases separating them. Germline assignment: CDR1 SGHAT and CDR2 FQDESV (reference sequence). This CDR3 is 14 amino acids long. CDR3 loop: CASSSGHWWGEQYF. CDR3 DNA: TGTGCCAGCAGCTCGGGACATTGGTGGGGGGAGCAGTACTTC.

V gene TRBV5-1 combines with J gene TRBJ1-1; D ambiguous. V was cut by 2 bases and J by 6 bases, with 14 bases left in between. The CDR3 totals 14 residues. Germline V gene sequence: CDR1 SGHRS, CDR2 YFSETQ. CDR3 loop: CASSFLGGSPEAFF. The CDR3 DNA reads TGCGCCAGCAGCTTTTTGGGAGGTTCGCCTGAAGCTTTCTTT.

The chain couples TRBV7-8 to TRBJ2-7, with 8 bases aligning to TRBD1. This CDR3 region has 15 residues. Germline V gene lookup returns CDR1 SGHVS and CDR2 FQNEAQ. Unmatched junction bases numbered 8, after V lost 5 bases and J lost 2 bases. The DNA of the CDR3 is TGTGCCAGCAGCCCCCCGCCACAGGGGGCCTACGAGCAGTACTTC. Amino acids: CASSPPPQGAYEQYF.

This rearrangement joins TRBV6-5 to TRBJ2-7, with D possibly matching TRBD1 (5 bases). Trimming pared 6 bases from V and 3 bases from J, leaving 12 bases between. Germline V gene data show CDR1 as MNHEY and CDR2 as SVGAGI. This CDR3 is built from 13 residues. CDR3 in amino acids: CASSRTQGYEQYF. The DNA of the CDR3 is TGTGCCAGCAGCCGTACCCAGGGCTACGAGCAGTACTTC.